This T cell receptor (beta chain) was retrieved from a study of T-cell memory formation after mild COVID-19. Points from the study as a whole: Contracting clones localized mainly to CM and EM when CD4+ and mainly to EMRA when CD8+.

TCRdb used MiXCR to reprocess the 5' RACE reads, holding one entry per CDR3 protein. The sample contains roughly 170,000 distinct CDR3 sequences, around 18% of which appear only once. This clonotype was observed a handful of times. Its antigen remains unknown. CDR3 size: 18 residues. Germline CDR1 reads SGHRS; CDR2 reads YFSETQ. Trimming pared 4 bases from V and 0 bases from J, leaving 17 bases between. This TCR was recovered from a man aged 18-30 years who had mild COVID-19 (a few samples of this study predate the infection). Cell type and time point are not known. This chain uses TRBV5-1 with TRBJ1-6; perhaps TRBD1 as D (6 bases). Input material: PBMCs or a T cell subset sorted from them (not recorded which). The CDR3 protein is CASSLRANRDSYNSPLHF. DNA of the CDR3: TGCGCCAGCAGCCTACGCGCTAACAGGGACTCCTATAATTCACCCCTCCACTTT.